This entry lists 26 T cell receptor beta chains sequenced from one sample in a study of blood T cell repertoires in COVID-19. Clones were read by immunoSEQ multiplex PCR, and TCRdb kept only the in-frame ones, dropping some. This table holds 200,000 to 250,000 clones, 70% to 90% found once. Source material: peripheral blood. These receptors all stem from a woman between 18 and 29 years old who had recovered from COVID-19.

The rearrangement joins TRBV7-9 to TRBJ1-4; perhaps TRBD1 as D (5 bases). Germline assignment: CDR1 SEHNR and CDR2 FQNEAQ (reference sequence). Trimming removed 1 base at V and 7 bases at J, with 22 bases between. The CDR3 extends over 18 amino acids. This CDR3 reads CASSLDLWGKRGGEKLFF. In DNA form, the CDR3 reads TGTGCCAGCAGCTTAGACTTATGGGGGAAAAGGGGAGGTGAAAAACTGTTTTTT.

The chain joins TRBV29-1 to TRBJ2-3, with D maybe TRBD2 (6 bases). CDR1 and CDR2 from the germline V gene are SQVTM and ANQGSEA. V was clipped by 7 bases and J by 1 base, with 9 bases between them. The CDR3 loop spans 12 amino acids. CDR3 sequence reads: CSAERGTDTQYF. For the CDR3, the DNA is TGCAGCGCTGAGCGGGGCACAGATACGCAGTATTTT.

This chain links TRBV5-1 with TRBJ1-1; 10 bases agree with TRBD1. V was pared by 3 bases and J by 4 bases, with 3 bases of the junction left unmatched. CDR1 is SGHRS, CDR2 YFSETQ, per germline. This CDR3 contains 14 residues. The CDR3 loop reads CASSSTGGGTEAFF. The DNA for the CDR3 is TGCGCCAGCAGCTCGACAGGGGGCGGCACTGAAGCTTTCTTT.

The chain is built from TRBV29-1 and TRBJ2-7; possibly TRBD1 for D (7 bases). V was cut by 4 bases and J by 1 base, with 11 bases left in between. CDR3 size: 13 residues. CDR1 and CDR2 from the germline V gene are SQVTM and ANQGSEA. For the CDR3, the DNA is TGCAGCGTTGGCGGGACAGATTCCTACGAGCAGTACTTC. Encoded protein: CSVGGTDSYEQYF.

CDR3 sequence: CASSYQNIPDMTSVTYEQYF. CDR3 nucleotide sequence: TGTGCCAGCAGTTACCAAAACATACCGGATATGACTAGCGTCACCTACGAGCAGTACTTC. This chain joins TRBV6-2 or TRBV6-3 and TRBJ2-7; 8 positions match TRBD2. CDR1 MNHEY and CDR2 SVGEGT come from the germline V gene. This CDR3 contains 20 residues. V gave up 2 bases and J gave up 2 bases; unmatched junction bases: 20.

This clone was observed a handful of times. The chain couples TRBV9 to TRBJ2-1; 7 positions match TRBD2. This CDR3 spans 15 amino acids. V was pared by 0 bases and J by 9 bases, with 9 bases of the junction left unmatched. Germline V CDR1 and CDR2: SGDLS, YYNGEE. This CDR3 is CASSVDRGRATEQFF. CDR3 in DNA: TGTGCCAGCAGCGTAGATCGGGGGAGGGCCACTGAGCAGTTCTTC.

The chain has TRBV6-6 and TRBJ1-1; D is perhaps TRBD1 (5 bases). Trimming took off 1 base at V and 4 bases at J, with 7 bases between the two ends. CDR3 length: 13 amino acids. The germline CDR1 and CDR2 sequences are MNHNY and SVGAGI (reference sequence). CDR3 loop: CASSYLDSTEAFF. The CDR3 DNA sequence: TGTGCCAGCAGTTACTTAGACAGCACTGAAGCTTTCTTT.

V is TRBV30 and J is TRBJ2-3; 8 positions agree with TRBD2. This CDR3 contains 16 residues. Germline V gene data show CDR1 as GTSNPN and CDR2 as SVGIG (reference sequence). With 0 bases clipped from V and 1 base from J, the junction kept 6 bases outside the gene matches. The CDR3 reads CAWSVLVAGRTDTQYF. The CDR3 nucleotides are TGTGCCTGGAGTGTACTGGTAGCGGGGCGCACAGATACGCAGTATTTT.

The chain links TRBV19 to TRBJ1-4; TRBD1 is a possible D gene (6 bases). V was cut by 3 bases and J by 7 bases, with 12 bases left in between. Germline assignment: CDR1 LNHDA and CDR2 SQIVND (reference sequence). The CDR3 totals 14 residues. CDR3 in DNA: TGTGCCAGTAGTATGGGGGGGGCAGGTGAAAAACTGTTTTTT. Protein product: CASSMGGAGEKLFF.

This clone has only one observation. CDR3 in amino acids: CASSTEGLPNNEQFF. DNA for the CDR3: TGTGCCAGTAGTACCGAGGGACTACCGAACAATGAGCAGTTCTTC. The rearrangement links TRBV19 to TRBJ2-1, with 7 bases fitting TRBD2. The CDR3 length is 15 residues. J gave up 5 bases and V 4 bases, and 8 bases lay outside the gene matches. Germline values: CDR1 LNHDA, CDR2 SQIVND (reference sequence).

This clone was counted a few times. CDR3 DNA: TGTGCCAGCAGTACCCCTCTCGGGAGAGGCTACACCTTC. Encoded protein: CASSTPLGRGYTF. The chain has TRBV6-2 or TRBV6-3 and TRBJ1-2; D gene unclear. V lost 5 bases and J 8 bases, leaving 15 bases between the germline ends. Germline CDR1 is MNHEY and CDR2 is SVGEGT. The CDR3 contains 13 residues.

V and J are TRBV6-6 and TRBJ2-2, with D tentatively TRBD1 (5 bases). This CDR3 contains 15 residues. V lost 0 bases, J lost 3 bases, and 8 bases lay in between. Germline V gene lookup returns CDR1 MNHNY and CDR2 SVGAGI (reference sequence). CDR3: CASSYSRVDTGELFF. The CDR3 region has the DNA TGTGCCAGCAGTTACTCCAGGGTGGACACCGGGGAGCTGTTTTTT.

The genes are TRBV4-2 and TRBJ2-7, with D tentatively TRBD1 (6 bases). Germline V gives CDR1 LGHNA, CDR2 YNFKEQ. CDR3 length equals 12 residues. Trimming took 6 bases from V and 5 from J, leaving 11 bases between them. CDR3 in DNA: TGTGCCAGCAGACTCGACAGGAACGAGCAGTACTTC. Protein sequence: CASRLDRNEQYF.

The rearrangement joins TRBV7-2 to TRBJ1-5, with TRBD1 as a possible D gene (6 bases). The CDR3 contains 17 residues. V lost 5 bases and J lost 4, with 21 bases in between. Looked up from germline, CDR1 is SGHTA and CDR2 is FQGNSA. The CDR3, as DNA: TGTGCCAGCAGCCCACAGACAGGTCTAACAAGTAATCAGCCCCAGCATTTT. Amino acid sequence: CASSPQTGLTSNQPQHF.

This chain's CDR3 is CASSPMTSGRAQYF. In nucleotides, the CDR3 is TGTGCCAGCAGCCCGATGACTAGCGGGAGGGCCCAGTACTTC. The chain combines TRBV4-2 with TRBJ2-5, with 14 bases lining up with TRBD2. The CDR3 totals 14 residues. With 4 bases clipped from V and 9 bases from J, the junction kept 4 bases outside the gene matches. Germline values: CDR1 LGHNA, CDR2 YNFKEQ.

The chain is built from TRBV15 and TRBJ2-1; D call uncertain. V was trimmed by 6 bases and J by 8 bases, leaving 20 bases between them. Germline CDR1 and CDR2: LNHNV and YYDKDF (reference sequence). The CDR3 is 15 residues long. As DNA, the CDR3 is TGTGCCACCAGTAGCCGCACGGGTCTTTTCGATGAGCAGTTCTTC. Translating gives CATSSRTGLFDEQFF.

The chain is built from TRBV29-1 and TRBJ1-4; 7 nucleotides match TRBD1. This CDR3 has 14 amino acids. The ends lost 6 bases at V and 5 bases at J; junction bases unmatched: 9. The germline CDR1 and CDR2 sequences are SQVTM and ANQGSEA. The CDR3: CSVHPGQKNEKLFF. The CDR3 region has the DNA TGCAGCGTCCACCCGGGACAGAAGAATGAAAAACTGTTTTTT.

This clone showed up just once. The V and J genes are TRBV9 and TRBJ2-7, with D perhaps TRBD2 (6 bases). The V end was cut by 3 bases, the J end by 1 base, with 8 bases between. Germline assignment: CDR1 SGDLS and CDR2 YYNGEE. The CDR3 is made up of 13 amino acids. DNA of the CDR3: TGTGCCAGCAGCGCCGGGGGTTCCTACGAGCAGTACTTC. It is translated as CASSAGGSYEQYF.

V and J are TRBV3-1 (or the pseudogene TRBV3-2) and TRBJ2-3; 11 nucleotides match TRBD2. Germline-derived CDR1 and CDR2 are LGHDT and YNNKEL (reference sequence). The CDR3 runs to 16 residues. The trim removed 2 bases at V and 4 bases at J, leaving 5 bases unmatched. The DNA of the CDR3 is TGTGCCAGCAGCCAAACTAGCGGGAGAGGGGCAGATACGCAGTATTTT. This gives the protein CASSQTSGRGADTQYF.

This chain uses TRBV13 with TRBJ2-7, with 9 bases identical to TRBD1. Germline assignment: CDR1 PRHDT and CDR2 FYEKMQ (reference sequence). Germline trimming cut 5 bases from V and 2 bases from J; bases unmatched to any gene: 7. The length of the CDR3 is 15 residues. This CDR3 reads CASSPGTGSTYEQYF. In DNA form, the CDR3 reads TGTGCCAGCAGCCCCGGGACAGGGAGCACCTACGAGCAGTACTTC.

The genes are TRBV4-1 and TRBJ2-1; 11 nucleotides align to TRBD2. CDR1 MGHRA and CDR2 YSYEKL come from the germline V gene. V lost 1 base to trimming and J lost 4 bases; unmatched junction nucleotides: 9. The CDR3 contains 18 residues. The CDR3 is CASSQGVAGGLNYNEQFF. The CDR3, as DNA: TGCGCCAGCAGCCAAGGAGTAGCGGGAGGGCTAAATTACAATGAGCAGTTCTTC.

CDR3 coding DNA: TGCGCCAGCAGCCAGGGACAGGGGGGCAGTAGTGGCTACACCTTC. Residues: CASSQGQGGSSGYTF. This rearrangement joins TRBV4-3 to TRBJ1-2; TRBD1 matches 11 bases. CDR3 length equals 15 residues. With V trimmed by 3 bases and J by 7 bases, 7 bases remained unmatched. The germline gives CDR1 LGHNA, CDR2 YSLEER.

The chain is built from TRBV6-2 or TRBV6-3 and TRBJ2-3; 10 nucleotides line up with TRBD2. The CDR3 extends over 18 amino acids. After removal of 6 bases from V and 0 bases from J, the junction contained 12 bases not matched to a gene. Germline CDR1 MNHEY, CDR2 SVGEGT. CDR3 coding DNA: TGTGCCAGCAGCCGGGCTAGCGGGAGACAACCTAGCACAGATACGCAGTATTTT. Protein sequence: CASSRASGRQPSTDTQYF.

The chain has TRBV7-6 and TRBJ2-7; 8 bases map to TRBD2. Unmatched junction bases numbered 8, after V lost 5 bases and J lost 2 bases. The CDR3 is 15 residues long. Germline CDR1 and CDR2: SGHVS and FNYEAQ. The CDR3 DNA is TGTGCCAGCAGCCTTGGAAGCGGGAGTACCTACGAGCAGTACTTC. This encodes CASSLGSGSTYEQYF.

As DNA, the CDR3 is TGTGCCAGCAGCCAGGGGCAGGGGGCGCTTGGCTACACCTTC. This gives the protein CASSQGQGALGYTF. The chain uses TRBV3-1 (or the pseudogene TRBV3-2) and TRBJ1-2; 8 nucleotides line up with TRBD1. With V trimmed by 3 bases and J by 7 bases, 7 bases remained unmatched. This CDR3 has 14 amino acids. Germline lookup yields CDR1 LGHDT and CDR2 YNNKEL (reference sequence).

This clone was counted a few times. The chain joins TRBV10-3 to TRBJ2-7, with D possibly being TRBD2 (6 bases). Germline loops: CDR1 ENHRY, CDR2 SYGVKD. V lost 3 bases and J lost 5, with 8 bases in between. The CDR3 covers 12 residues. CDR3: CAISDGGNEQYF. The CDR3, as DNA: TGTGCCATCAGTGATGGCGGGAACGAGCAGTACTTC.